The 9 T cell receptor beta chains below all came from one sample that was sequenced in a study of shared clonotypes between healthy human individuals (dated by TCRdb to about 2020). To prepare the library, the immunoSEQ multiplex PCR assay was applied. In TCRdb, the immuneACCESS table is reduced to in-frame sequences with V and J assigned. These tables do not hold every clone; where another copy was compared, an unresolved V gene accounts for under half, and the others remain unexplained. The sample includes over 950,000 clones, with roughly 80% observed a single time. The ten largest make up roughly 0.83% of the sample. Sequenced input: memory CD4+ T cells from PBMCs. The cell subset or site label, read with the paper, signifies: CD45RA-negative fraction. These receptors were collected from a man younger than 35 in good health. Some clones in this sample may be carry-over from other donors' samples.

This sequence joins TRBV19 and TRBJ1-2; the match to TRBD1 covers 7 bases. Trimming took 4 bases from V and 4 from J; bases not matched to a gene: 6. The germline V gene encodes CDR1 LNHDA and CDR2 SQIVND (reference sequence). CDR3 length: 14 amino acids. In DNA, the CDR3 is TGTGCCAGTAGTACAGGGGGGCTTGGCTATGGCTACACCTTC. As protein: CASSTGGLGYGYTF.

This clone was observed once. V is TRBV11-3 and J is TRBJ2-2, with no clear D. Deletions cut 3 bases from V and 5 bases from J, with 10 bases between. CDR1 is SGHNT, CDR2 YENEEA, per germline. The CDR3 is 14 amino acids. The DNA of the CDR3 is TGTGCCAGCAGCTTCGCGCTTTGGACCGGGGAGCTGTTTTTT. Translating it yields CASSFALWTGELFF.

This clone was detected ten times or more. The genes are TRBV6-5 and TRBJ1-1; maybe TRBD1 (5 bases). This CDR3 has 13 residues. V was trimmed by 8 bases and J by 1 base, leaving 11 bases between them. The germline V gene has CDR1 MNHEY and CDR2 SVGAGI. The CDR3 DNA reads TGTGCCAGCTATGACAGACCGAACACTGAAGCTTTCTTT. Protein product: CASYDRPNTEAFF.

This CDR3 is CASSELQGEAFF. For the CDR3, the DNA is TGTGCCAGCAGTGAACTACAGGGAGAAGCTTTCTTT. V gene TRBV6-1 combines with J gene TRBJ1-1; D might be TRBD1 (6 bases). The germline gives CDR1 MNHNS, CDR2 SASEGT. The ends were cut back, 2 bases at V and 8 bases at J, with 9 bases in the middle. This CDR3 is built from 12 residues.

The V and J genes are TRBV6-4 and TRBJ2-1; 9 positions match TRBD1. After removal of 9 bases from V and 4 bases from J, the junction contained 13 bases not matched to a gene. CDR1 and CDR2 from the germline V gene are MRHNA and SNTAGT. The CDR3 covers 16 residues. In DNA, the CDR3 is TGTGCCAGAATCTCAGACAGGGGGTTCAGGTACAATGAGCAGTTCTTC. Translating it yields CARISDRGFRYNEQFF.

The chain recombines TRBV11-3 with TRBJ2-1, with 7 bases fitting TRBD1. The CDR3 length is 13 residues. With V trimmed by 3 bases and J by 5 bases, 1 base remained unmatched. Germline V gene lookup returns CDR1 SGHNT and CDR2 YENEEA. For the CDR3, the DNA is TGTGCCAGCAGCTTGGGACAGCACAATGAGCAGTTCTTC. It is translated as CASSLGQHNEQFF.

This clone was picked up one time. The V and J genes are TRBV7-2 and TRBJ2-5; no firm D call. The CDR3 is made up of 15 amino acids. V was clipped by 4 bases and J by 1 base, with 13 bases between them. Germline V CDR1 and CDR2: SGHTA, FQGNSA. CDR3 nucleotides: TGTGCCAGCAGCTATAACGGTCCCTTCCAAGAGACCCAGTACTTC. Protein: CASSYNGPFQETQYF.

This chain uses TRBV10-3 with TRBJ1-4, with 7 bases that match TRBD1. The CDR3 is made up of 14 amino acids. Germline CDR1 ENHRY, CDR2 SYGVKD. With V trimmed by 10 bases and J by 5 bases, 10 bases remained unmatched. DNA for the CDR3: TGTGCCACCCGCTCCGGGACAGACAATGAAAAACTGTTTTTT. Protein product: CATRSGTDNEKLFF.

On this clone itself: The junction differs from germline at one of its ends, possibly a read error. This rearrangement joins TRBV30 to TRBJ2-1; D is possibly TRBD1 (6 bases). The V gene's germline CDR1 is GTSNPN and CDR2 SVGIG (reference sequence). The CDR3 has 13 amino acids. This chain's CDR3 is CAWSTGSYNEQFF. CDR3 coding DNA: TGTGCCTGGAGTACAGGGTCCTATAATGAGCAGTTCTTC.